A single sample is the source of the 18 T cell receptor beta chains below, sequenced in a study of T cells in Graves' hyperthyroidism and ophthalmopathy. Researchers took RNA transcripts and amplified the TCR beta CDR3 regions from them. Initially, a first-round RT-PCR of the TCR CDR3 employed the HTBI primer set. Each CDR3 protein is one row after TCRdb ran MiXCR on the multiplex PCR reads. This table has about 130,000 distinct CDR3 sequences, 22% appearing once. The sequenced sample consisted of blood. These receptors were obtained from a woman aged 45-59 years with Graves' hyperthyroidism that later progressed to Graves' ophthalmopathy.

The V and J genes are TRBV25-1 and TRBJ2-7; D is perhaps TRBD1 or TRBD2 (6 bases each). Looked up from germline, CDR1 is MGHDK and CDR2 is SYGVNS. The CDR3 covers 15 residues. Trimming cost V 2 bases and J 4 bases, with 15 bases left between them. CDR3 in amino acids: CASSEGQGTGYEQYF. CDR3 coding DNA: TGTGCCAGCAGTGAAGGGCAGGGGACTGGATACGAGCAGTACTTC.

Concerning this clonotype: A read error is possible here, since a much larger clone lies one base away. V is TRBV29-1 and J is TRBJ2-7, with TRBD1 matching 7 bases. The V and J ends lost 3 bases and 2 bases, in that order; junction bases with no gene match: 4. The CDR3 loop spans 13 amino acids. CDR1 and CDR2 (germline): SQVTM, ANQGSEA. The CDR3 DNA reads TGCAGCGTTGACGTGCAGGGGGCCTACGAGCAGTACTTC. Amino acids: CSVDVQGAYEQYF.

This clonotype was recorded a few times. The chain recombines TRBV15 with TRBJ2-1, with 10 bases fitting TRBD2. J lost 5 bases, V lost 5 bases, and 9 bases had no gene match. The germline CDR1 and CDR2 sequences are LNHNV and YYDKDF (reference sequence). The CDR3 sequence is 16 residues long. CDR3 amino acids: CATSADTSGINNEQFF. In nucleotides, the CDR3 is TGTGCCACCAGCGCGGACACTAGCGGGATTAACAATGAGCAGTTCTTC.

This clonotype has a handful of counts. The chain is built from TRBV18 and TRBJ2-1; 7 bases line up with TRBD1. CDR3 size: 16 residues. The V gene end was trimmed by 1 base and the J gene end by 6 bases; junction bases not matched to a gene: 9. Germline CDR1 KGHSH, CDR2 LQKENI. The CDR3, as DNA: TGTGCCAGCTCACCACAACCGGGACAGACCTCCAATGAGCAGTTCTTC. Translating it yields CASSPQPGQTSNEQFF.

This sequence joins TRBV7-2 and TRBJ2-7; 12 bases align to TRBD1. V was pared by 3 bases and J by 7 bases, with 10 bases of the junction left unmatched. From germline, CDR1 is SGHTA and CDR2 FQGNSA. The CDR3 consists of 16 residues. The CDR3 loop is CASSFFGTGGAGEQYF. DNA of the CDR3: TGTGCCAGCAGCTTTTTCGGGACAGGGGGCGCGGGGGAGCAGTACTTC.

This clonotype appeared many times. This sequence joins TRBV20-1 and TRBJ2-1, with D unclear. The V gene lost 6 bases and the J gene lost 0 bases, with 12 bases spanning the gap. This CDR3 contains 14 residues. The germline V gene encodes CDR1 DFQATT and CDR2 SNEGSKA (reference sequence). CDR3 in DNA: TGCAGTGCCCCGGGCCCTAACTCCTACAATGAGCAGTTCTTC. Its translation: CSAPGPNSYNEQFF.

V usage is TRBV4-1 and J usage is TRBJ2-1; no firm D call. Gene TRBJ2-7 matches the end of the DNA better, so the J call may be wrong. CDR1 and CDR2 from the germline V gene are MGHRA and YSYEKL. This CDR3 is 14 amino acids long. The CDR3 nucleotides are TGCGCCAGCAGCCAATCGGTATCCTACAATGAGCAGTACTTC. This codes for CASSQSVSYNEQYF.

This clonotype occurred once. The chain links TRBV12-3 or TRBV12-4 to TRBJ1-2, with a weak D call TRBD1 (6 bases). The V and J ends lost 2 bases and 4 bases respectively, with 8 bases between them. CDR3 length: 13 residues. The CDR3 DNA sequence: TGTGCCAGCAGTTTAACAGGGATCTATGGCTACACCTTC. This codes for CASSLTGIYGYTF.

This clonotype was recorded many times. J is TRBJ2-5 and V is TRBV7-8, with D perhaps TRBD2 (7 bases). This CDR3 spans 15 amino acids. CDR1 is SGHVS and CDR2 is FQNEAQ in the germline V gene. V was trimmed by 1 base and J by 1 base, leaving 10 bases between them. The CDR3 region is CASSLVGGLQETQYF. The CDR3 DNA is TGTGCCAGCAGCTTAGTGGGGGGGCTCCAAGAGACCCAGTACTTC.

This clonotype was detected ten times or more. The CDR3 coding sequence is TGTGCCAGCAGTTACGCGAGGGGTATCAATCAGCCCCAGCATTTT. Translation: CASSYARGINQPQHF. The V call is TRBV6-2 or TRBV6-3, the J call TRBJ1-5; maybe TRBD1 (5 bases). Trimming took 2 bases from V and 3 from J, leaving 11 bases between them. The CDR3 spans 15 residues. CDR1 and CDR2 from the germline V gene are MNHEY and SVGEGT.

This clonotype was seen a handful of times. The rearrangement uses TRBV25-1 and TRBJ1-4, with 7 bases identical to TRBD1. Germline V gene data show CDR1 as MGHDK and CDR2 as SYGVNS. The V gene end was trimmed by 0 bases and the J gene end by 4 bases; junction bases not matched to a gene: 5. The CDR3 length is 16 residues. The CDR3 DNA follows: TGTGCCAGCAGTGAATATAGGGGGGACAGTAATGAAAAACTGTTTTTT. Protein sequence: CASSEYRGDSNEKLFF.

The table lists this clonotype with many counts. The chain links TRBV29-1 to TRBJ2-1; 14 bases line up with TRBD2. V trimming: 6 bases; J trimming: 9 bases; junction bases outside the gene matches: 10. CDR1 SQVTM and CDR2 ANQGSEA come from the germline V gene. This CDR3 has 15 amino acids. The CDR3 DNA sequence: TGCAGCGTCATGGGACTAGCGGGGGCCCTAGGTGAGCAGTTCTTC. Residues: CSVMGLAGALGEQFF.

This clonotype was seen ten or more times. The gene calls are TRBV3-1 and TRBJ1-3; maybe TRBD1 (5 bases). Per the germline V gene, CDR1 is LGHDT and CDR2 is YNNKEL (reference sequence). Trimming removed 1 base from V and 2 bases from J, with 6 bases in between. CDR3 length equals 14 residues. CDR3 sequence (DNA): TGTGCCAGCAGCCAAGCAGGGCCTGGAAACACCATATATTTT. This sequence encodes CASSQAGPGNTIYF.

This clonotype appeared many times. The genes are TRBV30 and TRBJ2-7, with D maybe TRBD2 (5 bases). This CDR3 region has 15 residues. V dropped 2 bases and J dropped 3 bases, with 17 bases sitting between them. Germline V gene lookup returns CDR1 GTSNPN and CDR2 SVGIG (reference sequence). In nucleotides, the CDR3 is TGTGCCTGGAGTCCCGGCGGGTCCCTAAGCTACGAGCAGTACTTC. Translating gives CAWSPGGSLSYEQYF.

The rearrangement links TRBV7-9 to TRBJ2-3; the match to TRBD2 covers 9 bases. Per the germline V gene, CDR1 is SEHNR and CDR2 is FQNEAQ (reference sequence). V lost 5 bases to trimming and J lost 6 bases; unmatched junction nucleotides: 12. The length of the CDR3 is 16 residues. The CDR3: CASSPNRLAGSDTQYF. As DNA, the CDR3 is TGTGCCAGCAGCCCAAATCGGCTAGCGGGATCCGATACGCAGTATTTT.

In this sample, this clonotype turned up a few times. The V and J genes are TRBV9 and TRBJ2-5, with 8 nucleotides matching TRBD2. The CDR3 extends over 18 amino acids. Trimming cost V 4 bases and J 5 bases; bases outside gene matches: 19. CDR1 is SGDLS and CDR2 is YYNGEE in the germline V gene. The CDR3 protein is CASSPRGGVASERETQYF. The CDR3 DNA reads TGTGCCAGCAGCCCCCGGGGGGGGGTGGCTAGCGAGCGGGAGACCCAGTACTTC.

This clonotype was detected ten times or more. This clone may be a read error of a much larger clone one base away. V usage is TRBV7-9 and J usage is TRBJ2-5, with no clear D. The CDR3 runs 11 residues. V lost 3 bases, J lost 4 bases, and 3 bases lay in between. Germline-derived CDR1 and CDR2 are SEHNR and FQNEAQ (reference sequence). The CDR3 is CASSFGETQYF. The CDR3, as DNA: TGTGCCAGCAGCTTCGGAGAGACCCAGTACTTC.

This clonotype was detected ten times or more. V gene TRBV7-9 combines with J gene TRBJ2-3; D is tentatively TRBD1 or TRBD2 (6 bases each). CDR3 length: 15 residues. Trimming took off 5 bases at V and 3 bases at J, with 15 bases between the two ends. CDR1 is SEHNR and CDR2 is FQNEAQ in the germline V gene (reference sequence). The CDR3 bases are TGTGCCAGCAGCCGGGGGCAGGGTTCTACAGATACGCAGTATTTT. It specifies CASSRGQGSTDTQYF.